Listed below are T cell receptor beta chains from one sample, sequenced in a study of T cell responses to AZD1222 COVID-19 vaccine. Repertoires were generated with immunoSEQ multiplex PCR, while TCRdb's copy carries only in-frame clones and drops some. The table lists some 130,000 clones, roughly 88% of them singletons. Sequenced here: peripheral blood, sampled on day 0 of AZD1222 vaccination. The receptors come from an adult in good health. CDR3s include the opening cysteine and the closing phenylalanine or tryptophan. D genes are given only for firm matches. Clone size, where shown, is once, few, many, or a class for clones that have expanded.

size	V	D	J	CDR3	DNA
.	TRBV9	.	TRBJ2-3	CASSVGADTQYF	TGTGCCAGCAGCGTAGGGGCAGATACGCAGTATTTT
.	TRBV5-1	.	TRBJ1-1	CASSLGAAAFF	TGCGCCAGCAGCTTGGGGGCGGCAGCTTTCTTT
.	TRBV14	TRBD2	TRBJ2-5	CASSQDLLGAGAQYF	TGTGCCAGCAGCCAAGATCTTTTAGGGGCGGGGGCCCAGTACTTC
.	TRBV19	.	TRBJ1-6	CASRGSSPLHF	TGTGCCAGTAGGGGTTCTTCACCCCTCCACTTT
.	TRBV18	.	TRBJ2-2	CASSPPSTGELFF	TGTGCCAGCTCACCACCATCCACCGGGGAGCTGTTTTTT
once	TRBV30	TRBD2	TRBJ2-2	CAWSYGLAGAAGELFF	TGTGCCTGGAGTTATGGACTAGCGGGGGCCGCCGGGGAGCTGTTTTTT
.	TRBV10-3	TRBD2	TRBJ2-2	CATRGGDTGELFF	TGTGCCACCCGCGGGGGGGACACCGGGGAGCTGTTTTTT
.	TRBV15	.	TRBJ2-7	CATSRDYERAYEQYF	TGTGCCACCAGCAGAGATTACGAGCGGGCCTACGAGCAGTATTTC
.	TRBV6-1	.	TRBJ1-2	CASSLGRIERYGYTF	TGTGCCAGCAGCCTCGGACGGATAGAACGCTATGGCTACACCTTC
once	TRBV7-6	.	TRBJ2-2	CASSRTYTGELFF	TGTGCCAGCAGCCGGACTTATACCGGGGAGCTGTTTTTT
.	TRBV3-1/TRBV3-2	TRBD1	TRBJ1-1	CASSLTGGARSEAFF	TGTGCCAGCAGCCTTACAGGGGGGGCTAGGTCTGAAGCTTTCTTT
.	TRBV27	.	TRBJ1-5	CASSLSPRNQPQHF	TGTGCCAGCAGTTTATCGCCGCGCAATCAGCCCCAGCATTTT
.	TRBV18	.	TRBJ1-2	CASSPGIKGYTF	TGTGCCAGCTCGCCCGGGATAAAAGGCTACACCTTC
.	TRBV7-2	TRBD2	TRBJ2-5	CASSHSAGAQETQYF	TGTGCCAGCAGCCACTCCGCGGGAGCCCAAGAGACCCAGTACTTC
once	TRBV24-1	.	TRBJ1-2	CATSESGSNYGYTF	TGTGCCACCAGTGAATCAGGGTCTAACTATGGCTACACCTTC
.	TRBV12-3/TRBV12-4	.	TRBJ1-1	CASSQSPTTEAFF	TGTGCCAGCAGCCAAAGCCCCACCACTGAAGCTTTCTTT
.	TRBV7-9	TRBD1	TRBJ1-4	CASSFAGGNEKLFF	TGTGCCAGCAGCTTTGCAGGGGGTAATGAAAAACTGTTTTTT
.	TRBV6-5	TRBD1	TRBJ1-1	CASSFGQGWNTEAFF	TGTGCCAGCAGTTTTGGACAGGGTTGGAACACTGAAGCTTTCTTT
.	TRBV19	.	TRBJ2-5	CASSIGSPPGRETQYF	TGTGCCAGTAGTATAGGTAGTCCGCCGGGTCGAGAGACCCAGTACTTC
.	TRBV5-8	.	TRBJ2-6	CASSFEDSGANVLTF	TGTGCCAGCAGCTTCGAAGACTCTGGGGCCAACGTCCTGACTTTC
once	TRBV5-5	.	TRBJ2-7	CASSPYLGSDYEQYF	TGTGCCAGCAGCCCATATCTCGGGTCAGACTACGAGCAGTACTTC
.	TRBV6-1	.	TRBJ1-2	CASSETHGAPRSYGYTF	TGTGCCAGCAGTGAAACCCACGGGGCTCCCCGGAGCTATGGCTACACCTTC
.	TRBV4-1	.	TRBJ1-2	CASYDSRRMYGYTF	TGCGCCAGCTACGACTCGCGTAGAATGTATGGCTACACCTTC
.	TRBV6-5	.	TRBJ2-2	CASRSPGRDTGELFF	TGTGCCAGCAGGAGCCCCGGCCGGGACACCGGGGAGCTGTTTTTT
.	TRBV7-2	.	TRBJ1-6	CASSPSGRSPLHF	TGTGCCAGCAGCCCCTCAGGGAGGTCACCCCTCCACTTT
.	TRBV6-1	.	TRBJ2-2	CASSDSWAANSGELFF	TGTGCCAGCAGTGATTCTTGGGCCGCCAACTCCGGGGAGCTGTTTTTT